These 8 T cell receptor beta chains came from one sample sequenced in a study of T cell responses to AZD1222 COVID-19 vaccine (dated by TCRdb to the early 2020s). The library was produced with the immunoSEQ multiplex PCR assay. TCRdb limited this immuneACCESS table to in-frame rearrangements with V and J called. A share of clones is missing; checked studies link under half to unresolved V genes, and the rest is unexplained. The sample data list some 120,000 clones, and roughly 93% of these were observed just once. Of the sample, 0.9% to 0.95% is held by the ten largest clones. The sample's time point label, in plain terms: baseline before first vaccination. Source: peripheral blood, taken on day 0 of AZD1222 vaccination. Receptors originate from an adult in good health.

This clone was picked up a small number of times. The CDR3: CASSLAPGQTSYEQYF. DNA of the CDR3: TGTGCCAGCAGCTTGGCACCGGGACAGACATCTTACGAGCAGTACTTC. The chain employs TRBV7-2 and TRBJ2-7; 7 bases fit TRBD1. Per the germline V gene, CDR1 is SGHTA and CDR2 is FQGNSA. V lost 3 bases and J lost 4; bases outside the gene matches: 12. The CDR3 covers 16 residues.

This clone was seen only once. The CDR3 here is CASSSRLGEGLDEKLFF. The CDR3 nucleotides read TGTGCCAGCAGCTCCCGCCTAGGTGAGGGTTTGGATGAAAAACTGTTTTTT. The rearrangement joins TRBV11-2 to TRBJ1-4; no definite D call. Trimming removed 4 bases from V and 6 bases from J, with 21 bases in between. This CDR3 is 17 amino acids long. The germline V gene has CDR1 SGHAT and CDR2 FQNNGV. Filled out from reference TRBV11-2 and TRBJ1-4, the complete variable domain reads EAGVAQSPRYKIIEKRQSVAFWCNPISGHATLYWYQQILGQGPKLLIQFQNNGVVDDSQLPKDRFSAERLKGVDSTLKIQPAKLEDSAVYLCASSSRLGEGLDEKLFFGSGTQLSVL.

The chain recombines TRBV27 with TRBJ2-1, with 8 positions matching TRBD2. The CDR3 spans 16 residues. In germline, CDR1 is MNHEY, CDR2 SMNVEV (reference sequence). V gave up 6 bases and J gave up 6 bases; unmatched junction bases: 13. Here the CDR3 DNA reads TGTGCCAGCAGACCCAGCATAGCGGGGAGACTCAATGAGCAGTTCTTC. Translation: CASRPSIAGRLNEQFF.

The CDR3 region has the DNA TGTGCCAGCAGCTTCGACCACTTGAACACTGAAGCTTTCTTT. Translating gives CASSFDHLNTEAFF. The rearrangement uses TRBV5-5 and TRBJ1-1; D call uncertain. The CDR3 consists of 14 residues. CDR1 and CDR2 from the germline V gene are SGHKS and YYEKEE (reference sequence). Deletions cut 2 bases from V and 0 bases from J, with 8 bases between.

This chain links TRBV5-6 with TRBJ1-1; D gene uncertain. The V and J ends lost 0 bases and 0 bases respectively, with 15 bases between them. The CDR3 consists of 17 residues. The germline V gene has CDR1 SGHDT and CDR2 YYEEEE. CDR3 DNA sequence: TGTGCCAGCAGCTTGGTTTACCTGAATCCGTTGAACACTGAAGCTTTCTTT. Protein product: CASSLVYLNPLNTEAFF.

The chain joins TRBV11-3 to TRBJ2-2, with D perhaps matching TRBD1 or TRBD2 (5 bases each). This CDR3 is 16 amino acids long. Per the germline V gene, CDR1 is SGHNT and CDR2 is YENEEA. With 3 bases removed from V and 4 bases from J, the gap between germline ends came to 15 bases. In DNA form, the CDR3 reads TGTGCCAGCAGCTTGCCAGGGACGGGACGCACCGGGGAGCTGTTTTTT. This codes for CASSLPGTGRTGELFF.

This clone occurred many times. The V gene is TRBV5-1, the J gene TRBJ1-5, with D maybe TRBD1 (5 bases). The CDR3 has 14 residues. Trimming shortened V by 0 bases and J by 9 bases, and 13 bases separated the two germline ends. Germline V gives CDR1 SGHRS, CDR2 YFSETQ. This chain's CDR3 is CASSLDGGQGPQHF. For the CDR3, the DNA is TGCGCCAGCAGCTTGGATGGGGGTCAGGGGCCCCAGCATTTT.

CDR3 coding DNA: TGCAGCGTTGTGTTACAGGGGGCGGGAAAACTGTTTTTT. Its protein product is CSVVLQGAGKLFF. This rearrangement joins TRBV29-1 to TRBJ1-4, with TRBD1 matching over 9 bases. CDR1 SQVTM and CDR2 ANQGSEA come from the germline V gene. Trimming removed 4 bases from V and 10 bases from J; junction bases left unmatched: 7. The CDR3 extends over 13 amino acids.